The 23 T cell receptor beta chains below come from one sample, sequenced in a study of cytomegalovirus exposure and HLA in healthy donors. A multiplex PCR was run with 60 Vbeta primers and 13 Jbeta primers. The repertoire was sequenced with immunoSEQ multiplex PCR; TCRdb's copy has only in-frame clones and lacks some. The sample records 140,000 to 150,000 clones, around 75% being singletons. The sequenced sample consisted of PBMCs. The receptors stem from a woman in her twenties or thirties in good health and CMV-seronegative.

A single count supports this clone. V gene TRBV4-1 combines with J gene TRBJ1-4, with a tentative D call TRBD1 (6 bases). There are 15 residues in the CDR3. From germline, CDR1 is MGHRA and CDR2 YSYEKL. V was trimmed by 4 bases and J by 7 bases, leaving 16 bases between them. The CDR3 here is CASSLGGDWSEKLFF. The DNA for the CDR3 is TGCGCCAGCAGCCTAGGGGGGGACTGGAGTGAAAAACTGTTTTTT.

On this clone: Germline is not matched at one junction end, which may reflect a read error. The rearrangement uses TRBV7-9 and TRBJ1-2; D call uncertain. Germline V gene sequence: CDR1 SEHNR, CDR2 FQNEAQ (reference sequence). This CDR3 comprises 13 residues. CDR3 region: CSSSFTDNYGYTF. The CDR3 DNA reads TGTTCCAGCAGCTTTACAGATAACTATGGCTACACCTTC.

V and J are TRBV6-6 and TRBJ1-1, with a possible D match to TRBD1 (5 bases). The CDR3 spans 13 residues. Trimming shortened V by 0 bases and J by 6 bases, and 8 bases separated the two germline ends. Looked up from germline, CDR1 is MNHNY and CDR2 is SVGAGI (reference sequence). CDR3 DNA sequence: TGTGCCAGCAGTTACTCTGTAGGGGCTGAAGCTTTCTTT. It yields the protein CASSYSVGAEAFF.

As concerns this clone: The junction and the germline gene differ at one end; a read error may be behind it. The chain joins TRBV7-9 to TRBJ1-1; D gene uncertain. The CDR3 covers 13 residues. CDR1 is SEHNR, CDR2 FQNEAQ, per germline (reference sequence). CDR3 DNA sequence: TGTTCCAGCAGCTTTAGCCTGAGACCTGAAGCTTTCTTT. Translated: CSSSFSLRPEAFF.

The chain is built from TRBV5-1 and TRBJ2-3; D may be TRBD1 (5 bases). The germline gives CDR1 SGHRS, CDR2 YFSETQ. This CDR3 contains 15 residues. Between the trimmed V and J ends, which lost 0 bases and 6 bases, there was a span of 14 bases. DNA for the CDR3: TGCGCCAGCAGCTTGGAGGGGCCAGTGCTGGATACGCAGTATTTT. Protein: CASSLEGPVLDTQYF.

The CDR3, as DNA: TGTGCCAGCAGTTACGGGGACAGGGGTGGCTACACCTTC. Its protein product is CASSYGDRGGYTF. The chain combines TRBV6-5 with TRBJ1-2; 10 bases are a match to TRBD1. Germline V gene sequence: CDR1 MNHEY, CDR2 SVGAGI. There are 13 residues in the CDR3. V shed 2 bases and J 7 bases; nucleotides not matched to a gene: 1.

In this sample, this clone turned up a few times. The rearrangement links TRBV5-6 to TRBJ1-1; 8 bases line up with TRBD1. CDR1 and CDR2 (germline): SGHDT, YYEEEE. V dropped 2 bases and J dropped 4; count of bases not matched to a gene: 10. The CDR3 has 16 amino acids. The CDR3 here is CASSFNQGASGTEAFF. CDR3 DNA sequence: TGTGCCAGCAGCTTTAACCAGGGGGCGAGTGGCACTGAAGCTTTCTTT.

V and J are TRBV28 and TRBJ2-1; TRBD1 aligns across 8 bases. In germline, CDR1 is MDHEN, CDR2 SYDVKM. This CDR3 is built from 15 residues. The J segment lost 3 bases and the V segment lost 5 bases, leaving 6 bases of the junction unmatched. CDR3: CASSPQGANYNEQFF. CDR3 DNA sequence: TGTGCCAGCAGTCCTCAGGGGGCTAACTACAATGAGCAGTTCTTC.

This clone was seen just once. The chain combines TRBV27 with TRBJ2-7, with D unclear. This CDR3 spans 13 amino acids. Looked up from germline, CDR1 is MNHEY and CDR2 is SMNVEV (reference sequence). Trimming pared 0 bases from V and 4 bases from J, leaving 7 bases between. The CDR3 loop is CASSLSFGYEQYF. DNA of the CDR3: TGTGCCAGCAGTTTATCTTTCGGGTACGAGCAGTACTTC.

The chain uses TRBV10-1 and TRBJ1-1, with D hard to call. Germline CDR1 reads WNHNN; CDR2 reads SYGVQD (reference sequence). This CDR3 spans 15 amino acids. Trimming removed 0 bases from V and 0 bases from J, with 8 bases in between. The CDR3 sequence: CASSESQIMNTEAFF. CDR3 sequence (DNA): TGCGCCAGCAGTGAGTCTCAGATTATGAACACTGAAGCTTTCTTT.

The gene calls are TRBV19 and TRBJ2-5, with 11 bases matching TRBD1. The V segment lost 5 bases and the J segment 10 bases; nucleotides outside the gene matches: 6. Germline values: CDR1 LNHDA, CDR2 SQIVND (reference sequence). CDR3 length: 13 residues. In DNA, the CDR3 is TGTGCCAGTAGTCTCGGACAGGGGGCCTACCAGTACTTC. Translated, it gives CASSLGQGAYQYF.

The DNA of the CDR3 is TGTGCCAGCAGCTTGTTCAGGGACTACGAGCAGTACTTC. It encodes CASSLFRDYEQYF. The gene calls are TRBV7-8 and TRBJ2-7, with a tentative D call TRBD1 (5 bases). Trimming took 3 bases from V and 3 from J, leaving 9 bases between them. CDR3 length: 13 amino acids. The germline V gene has CDR1 SGHVS and CDR2 FQNEAQ. The whole variable domain, filled in from reference TRBV7-8 and TRBJ2-7, reads GAGVSQSPRYKVAKRGQDVALRCDPISGHVSLFWYQQALGQGPEFLTYFQNEAQLDKSGLPSDRFFAERPEGSVSTLKIQRTQQEDSAVYLCASSLFRDYEQYFGPGTRLTVT.

The chain joins TRBV6-4 to TRBJ1-2, with TRBD1 matching over 7 bases. From germline, CDR1 is MRHNA and CDR2 SNTAGT. With 6 bases clipped from V and 2 bases from J, the junction kept 3 bases outside the gene matches. This CDR3 comprises 13 residues. CDR3 amino acids: CASRQGVNYGYTF. CDR3 DNA: TGTGCCAGCAGGCAGGGGGTGAACTATGGCTACACCTTC.

This clone was counted a few times. The rearrangement links TRBV5-4 to TRBJ1-4; 7 bases align to TRBD1. Germline CDR1 and CDR2: SGHNT and YYREEE (reference sequence). The junction had 6 bases not matched to a gene; V was cut back by 6 bases and J by 4 bases. The CDR3 runs to 14 residues. CDR3 coding DNA: TGTGCCAGCAAGCTTGACAGGGATAATGAAAAACTGTTTTTT. Amino acid sequence: CASKLDRDNEKLFF. The whole variable domain, filled in from reference TRBV5-4 and TRBJ1-4, reads ETGVTQSPTHLIKTRGQQVTLRCSSQSGHNTVSWYQQALGQGPQFIFQYYREEENGRGNFPPRFSGLQFPNYSSELNVNALELDDSALYLCASKLDRDNEKLFFGSGTQLSVL.

The gene calls are TRBV14 and TRBJ1-2, with 9 positions matching TRBD1. V shed 4 bases and J 7 bases; nucleotides not matched to a gene: 7. The CDR3 totals 14 residues. Germline CDR1 SGHDN, CDR2 FVKESK. DNA for the CDR3: TGTGCCAGCAGCCCCGGGACAGGGCTTTTTGGCTACACCTTC. It translates to CASSPGTGLFGYTF.

The gene calls are TRBV7-7 and TRBJ2-7; D gene uncertain. This CDR3 is built from 14 residues. Looked up from germline, CDR1 is SSHAT and CDR2 is FNYEAQ (reference sequence). Deletions cut 5 bases from V and 0 bases from J, with 11 bases between. The CDR3 is CASSPKTNSYEQYF. CDR3 sequence (DNA): TGTGCCAGCAGCCCCAAGACAAACTCCTACGAGCAGTACTTC.

The chain carries TRBV5-4 and TRBJ1-1, with D hard to call. The V gene lost 5 bases and the J gene lost 1 base, with 6 bases spanning the gap. CDR3 size: 12 residues. Germline lookup yields CDR1 SGHNT and CDR2 YYREEE (reference sequence). Here the CDR3 reads CASRNRNTEAFF. The CDR3 nucleotides are TGTGCCAGCAGGAACAGGAACACTGAAGCTTTCTTT.

The chain links TRBV7-9 to TRBJ2-1; TRBD1 matches 7 bases. V shed 2 bases and J 5 bases; nucleotides not matched to a gene: 0. Germline loops: CDR1 SEHNR, CDR2 FQNEAQ (reference sequence). The CDR3 extends over 13 amino acids. The CDR3 bases are TGTGCCAGCAGCTTAACAGGGGACAATGAGCAGTTCTTC. Translated, it gives CASSLTGDNEQFF.

Here the CDR3 DNA reads TGTGCCAGCAGCCCCCAGCGGGGGAGCACAGATACGCAGTATTTT. Translating gives CASSPQRGSTDTQYF. The V call is TRBV7-3, the J call TRBJ2-3, with 8 nucleotides matching TRBD2. Germline CDR1 and CDR2: SGHTA and FQGTGA. The CDR3 spans 15 residues. V gave up 5 bases and J gave up 0 bases; unmatched junction bases: 4.

V usage is TRBV7-2 and J usage is TRBJ2-3; D call uncertain. The CDR3 is 14 amino acids. Trimming pared 3 bases from V and 2 bases from J, leaving 9 bases between. CDR1 is SGHTA, CDR2 FQGNSA, per germline. CDR3 in DNA: TGTGCCAGCAGCTTCGCGAGACACACAGATACGCAGTATTTT. Translation: CASSFARHTDTQYF. Based on the CDR3 plus reference TRBV7-2 and TRBJ2-3, the full variable domain is GAGVSQSPSNKVTEKGKDVELRCDPISGHTALYWYRQSLGQGLEFLIYFQGNSAPDKSGLPSDRFSAERTGGSVSTLTIQRTQQEDSAVYLCASSFARHTDTQYFGPGTRLTVL.

In DNA, the CDR3 is TGTGCCAGCAGCTTAGGGACCCAGGGCACTGAAGCTTTCTTT. It translates to CASSLGTQGTEAFF. This chain uses TRBV7-2 with TRBJ1-1; weak D call: TRBD1 (5 bases). This CDR3 region has 14 residues. Germline CDR1 and CDR2: SGHTA and FQGNSA. V lost 1 base and J lost 4, with 10 bases in between.

The table lists this clone with a count of one. The V and J genes are TRBV4-1 and TRBJ1-1, with a tentative D call TRBD1 (6 bases). V was shortened by 1 base and J by 1 base, with 22 bases between the two germline ends. This CDR3 region has 19 residues. CDR1 and CDR2 (germline): MGHRA, YSYEKL. The CDR3 is CASSQVKGRQAYRNTEAFF. The CDR3 nucleotides are TGCGCCAGCAGCCAAGTTAAAGGACGACAGGCCTACAGGAACACTGAAGCTTTCTTT.

V usage is TRBV19 and J usage is TRBJ2-5; no clear D. Trimming took off 5 bases at V and 2 bases at J, with 9 bases between the two ends. CDR3 size: 13 residues. CDR1 LNHDA and CDR2 SQIVND come from the germline V gene (reference sequence). The CDR3 DNA sequence: TGTGCCAGTAGTCCCGGGTCTCAAGAGACCCAGTACTTC. It specifies CASSPGSQETQYF.